This T cell receptor (beta chain) was captured by sequencing in a study of regulatory T cells in long-lasting Graves disease. V shed 1 base and J shed 3 bases, with 7 bases lying between them. CDR3 length: 13 residues. Sequencing libraries for TCR beta were prepared with iRepertoire HTBI primers and Arm-PCR of CDR3 regions. TCRdb fed the multiplex PCR reads into MiXCR, producing one record per CDR3 protein. The data show some 500,000 distinct CDR3 sequences, less than 15% seen once. Time point indicated: newly diagnosed GD, antithyroid drugs for less than 3 months. From RNA extracted from PBMCs, the TCR library was made. The study's findings and limits: TRBV28, TRBJ1-2 and TRBJ2-5 emerged as the favored segments in persistent disease.

This clonotype came up many times. Its cognate antigen is unknown. The sample was also linked to a second study, of T cells in Graves' hyperthyroidism and ophthalmopathy. From that second work: Patients were aged 18 to 65, had disease duration under 2 months, and had newly diagnosed hyperthyroidism. Blood also held most thyroid clonotypes expanded beyond 0.001. For ophthalmopathy, model prediction preceded onset by a median approximately 6 months.

The clonotype was recovered from a man under 40 with Graves disease. The source material was peripheral blood mononuclear cells (PBMCs), sampled at new diagnosis, from a patient treated with antithyroid drugs. This sequence joins TRBV12-3 or TRBV12-4 and TRBJ2-7; no clear D. CDR3 amino acids: CASSLGYNYEQYF. For the CDR3, the DNA is TGTGCCAGCAGTTTAGGGTATAACTACGAGCAGTACTTC.